This T cell receptor beta chain was documented in a study of blood T cell repertoires in COVID-19. Germline values: CDR1 KGHSH, CDR2 LQKENI. This CDR3 has 13 amino acids. Unmatched junction bases numbered 7, after V lost 5 bases and J lost 7 bases. Sequenced by immunoSEQ multiplex PCR; TCRdb stores in-frame clones only, minus some. The repertoire holds around 380,000 clones, with around 87% as singletons. The rearrangement joins TRBV18 to TRBJ2-7; 8 bases fit TRBD1. The sequence was obtained from a man aged 25-45 years who had recovered from COVID-19. Source material: PBMCs or T cells enriched from blood (not recorded which). In DNA form, the CDR3 reads TGTGCCAGCTCAATCGGACAGGGATGGGAGCAGTACTTC. It codes for CASSIGQGWEQYF.